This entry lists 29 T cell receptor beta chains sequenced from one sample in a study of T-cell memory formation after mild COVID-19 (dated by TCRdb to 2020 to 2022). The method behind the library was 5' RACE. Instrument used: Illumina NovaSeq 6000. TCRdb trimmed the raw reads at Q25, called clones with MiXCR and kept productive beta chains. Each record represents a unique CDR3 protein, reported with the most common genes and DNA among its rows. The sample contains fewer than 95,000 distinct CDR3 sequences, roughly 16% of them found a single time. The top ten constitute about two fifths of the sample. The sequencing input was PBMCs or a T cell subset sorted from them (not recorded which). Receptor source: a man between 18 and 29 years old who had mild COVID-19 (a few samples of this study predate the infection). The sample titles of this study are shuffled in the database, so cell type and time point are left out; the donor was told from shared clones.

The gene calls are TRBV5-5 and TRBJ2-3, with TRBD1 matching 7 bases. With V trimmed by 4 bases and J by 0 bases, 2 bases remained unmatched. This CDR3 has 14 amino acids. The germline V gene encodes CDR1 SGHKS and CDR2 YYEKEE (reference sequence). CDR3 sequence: CASSGGQSTDTQYF. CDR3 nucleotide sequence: TGTGCCAGCAGCGGGGGACAGAGCACAGATACGCAGTATTTT.

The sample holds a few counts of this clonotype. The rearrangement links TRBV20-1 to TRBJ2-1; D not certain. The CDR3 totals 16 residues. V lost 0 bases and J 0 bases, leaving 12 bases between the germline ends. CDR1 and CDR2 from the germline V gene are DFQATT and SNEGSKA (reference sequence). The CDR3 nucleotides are TGCAGTGCTAGAGATACTTCGGGTAGCTCCTACAATGAGCAGTTCTTC. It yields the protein CSARDTSGSSYNEQFF.

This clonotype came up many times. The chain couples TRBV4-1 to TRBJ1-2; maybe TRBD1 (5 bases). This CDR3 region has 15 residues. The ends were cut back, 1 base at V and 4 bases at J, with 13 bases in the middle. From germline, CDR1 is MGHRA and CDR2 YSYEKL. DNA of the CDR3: TGCGCCAGCAGCCAAGTGGAGACCGGGGGCTATGGCTACACCTTC. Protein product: CASSQVETGGYGYTF.

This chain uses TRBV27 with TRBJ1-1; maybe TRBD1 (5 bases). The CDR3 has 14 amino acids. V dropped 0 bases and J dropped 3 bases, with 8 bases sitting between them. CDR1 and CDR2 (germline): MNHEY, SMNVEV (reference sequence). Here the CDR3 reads CASSLSGGDTEAFF. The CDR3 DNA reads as TGTGCCAGCAGTTTATCGGGGGGAGACACTGAAGCTTTCTTT.

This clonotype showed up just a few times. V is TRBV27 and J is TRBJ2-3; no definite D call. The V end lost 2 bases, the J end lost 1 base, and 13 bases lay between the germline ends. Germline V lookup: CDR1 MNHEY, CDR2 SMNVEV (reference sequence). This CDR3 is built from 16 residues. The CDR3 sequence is CASSLGVRGGTDTQYF. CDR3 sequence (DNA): TGTGCCAGCAGTTTAGGGGTAAGAGGAGGCACAGATACGCAGTATTTT.

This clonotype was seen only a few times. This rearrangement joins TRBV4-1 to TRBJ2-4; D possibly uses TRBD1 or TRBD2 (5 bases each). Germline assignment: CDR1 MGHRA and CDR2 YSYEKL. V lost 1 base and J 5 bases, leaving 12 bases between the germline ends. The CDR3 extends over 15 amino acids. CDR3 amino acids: CASSQVNGAENIQYF. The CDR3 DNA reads TGCGCCAGCAGCCAAGTAAACGGGGCCGAAAACATTCAGTACTTC.

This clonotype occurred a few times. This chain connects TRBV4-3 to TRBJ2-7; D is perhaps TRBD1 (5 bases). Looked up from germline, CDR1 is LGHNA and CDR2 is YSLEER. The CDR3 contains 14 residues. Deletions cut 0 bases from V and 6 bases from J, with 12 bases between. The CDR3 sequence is CASSQDPGQGEQYF. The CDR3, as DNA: TGCGCCAGCAGCCAAGATCCAGGGCAGGGCGAGCAGTACTTC.

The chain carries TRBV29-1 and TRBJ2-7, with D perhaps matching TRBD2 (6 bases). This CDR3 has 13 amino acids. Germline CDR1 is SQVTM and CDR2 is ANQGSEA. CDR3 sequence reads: CRNGGDTPYEQYV. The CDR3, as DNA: TGCAGAAACGGCGGGGATACCCCCTACGAGCAGTACGTC.

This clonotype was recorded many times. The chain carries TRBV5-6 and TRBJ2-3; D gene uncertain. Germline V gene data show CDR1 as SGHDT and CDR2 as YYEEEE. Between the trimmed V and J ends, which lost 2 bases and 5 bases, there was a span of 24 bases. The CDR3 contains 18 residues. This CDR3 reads CASSFTFVGPTVGDTQYF. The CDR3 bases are TGTGCCAGCAGCTTTACGTTCGTAGGGCCAACGGTGGGAGATACGCAGTATTTT.

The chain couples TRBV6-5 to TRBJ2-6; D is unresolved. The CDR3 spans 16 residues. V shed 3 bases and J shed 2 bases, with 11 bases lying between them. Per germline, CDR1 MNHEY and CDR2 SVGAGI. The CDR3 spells CASSYWPGPGANVLTF. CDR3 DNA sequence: TGTGCCAGCAGTTATTGGCCTGGCCCTGGGGCCAACGTCCTGACTTTC.

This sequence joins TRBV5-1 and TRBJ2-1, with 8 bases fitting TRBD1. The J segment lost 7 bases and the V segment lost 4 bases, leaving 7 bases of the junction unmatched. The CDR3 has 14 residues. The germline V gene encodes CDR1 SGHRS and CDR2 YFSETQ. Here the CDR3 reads CASSTDRGSNEQFF. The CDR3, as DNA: TGCGCCAGCAGCACCGACAGGGGATCGAATGAGCAGTTCTTC.

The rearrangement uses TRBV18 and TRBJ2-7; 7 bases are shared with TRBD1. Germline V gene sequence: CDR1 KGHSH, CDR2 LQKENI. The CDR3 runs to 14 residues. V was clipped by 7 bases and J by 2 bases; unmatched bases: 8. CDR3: CASFSSDRAYEQYV. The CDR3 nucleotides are TGTGCCAGCTTCTCCTCTGACAGGGCCTACGAGCAGTACGTC.

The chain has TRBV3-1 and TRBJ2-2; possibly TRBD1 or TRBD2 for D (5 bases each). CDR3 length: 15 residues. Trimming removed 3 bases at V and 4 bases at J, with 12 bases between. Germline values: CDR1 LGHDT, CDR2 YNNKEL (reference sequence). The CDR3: CASSHFGAVTGELFF. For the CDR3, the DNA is TGTGCCAGCAGCCACTTCGGGGCGGTCACCGGGGAGCTGTTTTTT. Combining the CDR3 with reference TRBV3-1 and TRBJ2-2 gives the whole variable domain DTAVSQTPKYLVTQMGNDKSIKCEQNLGHDTMYWYKQDSKKFLKIMFSYNNKELIINETVPNRFSPKSPDKAHLNLHINSLELGDSAVYFCASSHFGAVTGELFFGEGSRLTVL.

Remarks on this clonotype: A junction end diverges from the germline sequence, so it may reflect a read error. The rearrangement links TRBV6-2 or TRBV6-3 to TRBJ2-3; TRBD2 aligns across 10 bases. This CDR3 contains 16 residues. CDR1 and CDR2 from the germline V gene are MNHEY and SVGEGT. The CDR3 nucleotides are TGTGCCAGCAGCTACTCACCAGCGGGGGGGCAGATTTCGCAGTATTTT. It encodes CASSYSPAGGQISQYF.

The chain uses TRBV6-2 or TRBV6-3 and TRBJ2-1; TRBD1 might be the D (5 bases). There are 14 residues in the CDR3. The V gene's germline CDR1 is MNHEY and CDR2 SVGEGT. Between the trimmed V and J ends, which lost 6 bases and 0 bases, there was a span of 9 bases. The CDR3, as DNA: TGTGCCAGCAGACAGGTCAGCTCCTACAATGAGCAGTTCTTC. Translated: CASRQVSSYNEQFF.

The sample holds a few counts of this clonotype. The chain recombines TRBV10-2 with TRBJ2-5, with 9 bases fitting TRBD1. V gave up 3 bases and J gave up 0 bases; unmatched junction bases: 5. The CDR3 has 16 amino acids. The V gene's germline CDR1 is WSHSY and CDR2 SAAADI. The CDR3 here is CASSDGTGMYQETQYF. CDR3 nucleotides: TGCGCCAGCAGTGATGGGACAGGGATGTACCAAGAGACCCAGTACTTC.

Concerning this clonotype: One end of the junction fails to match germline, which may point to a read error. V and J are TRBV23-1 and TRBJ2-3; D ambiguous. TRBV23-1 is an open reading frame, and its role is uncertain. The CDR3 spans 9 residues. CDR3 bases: TGCGCCAGCAGTCAATCGAGGCGCTTT. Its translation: CASSQSRRF.

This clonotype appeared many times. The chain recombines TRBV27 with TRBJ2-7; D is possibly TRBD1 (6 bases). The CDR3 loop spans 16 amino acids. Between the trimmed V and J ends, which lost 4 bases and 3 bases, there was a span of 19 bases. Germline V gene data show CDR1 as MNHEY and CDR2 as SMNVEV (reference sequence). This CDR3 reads CASSSSGQLLIYEQYF. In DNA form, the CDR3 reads TGTGCCAGCAGTTCATCTGGACAGCTGCTCATCTACGAGCAGTACTTC.

The CDR3 loop is CASSGLGGSTDTQYF. CDR3 nucleotide sequence: TGTGCCAGTTCGGGACTAGGAGGAAGCACAGATACGCAGTATTTT. The chain has TRBV6-2 or TRBV6-3 and TRBJ2-3, with 8 bases matching TRBD2. Germline V lookup: CDR1 MNHEY, CDR2 SVGEGT. CDR3 size: 15 residues. The trim removed 9 bases at V and 0 bases at J, leaving 8 bases unmatched.

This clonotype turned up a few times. Here the CDR3 reads CASSQVPGGYSPLHF. The CDR3 DNA reads as TGTGCCAGCAGCCAAGTCCCGGGCGGGTATTCACCCCTCCACTTT. This chain uses TRBV4-2 with TRBJ1-6; D is uncertain. CDR1 LGHNA and CDR2 YNFKEQ come from the germline V gene. V lost 1 base and J lost 8, with 12 bases in between. The CDR3 is made up of 15 amino acids.

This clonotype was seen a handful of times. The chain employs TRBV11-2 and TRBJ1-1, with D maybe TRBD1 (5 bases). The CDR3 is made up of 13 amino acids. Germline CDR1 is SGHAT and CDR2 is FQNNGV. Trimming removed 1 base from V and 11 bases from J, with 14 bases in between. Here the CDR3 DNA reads TGTGCCAGCAGCTTAGGCTTGTGGGGGGACGCTTTCTTT. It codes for CASSLGLWGDAFF. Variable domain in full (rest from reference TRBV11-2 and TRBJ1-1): EAGVAQSPRYKIIEKRQSVAFWCNPISGHATLYWYQQILGQGPKLLIQFQNNGVVDDSQLPKDRFSAERLKGVDSTLKIQPAKLEDSAVYLCASSLGLWGDAFFGQGTRLTVV.

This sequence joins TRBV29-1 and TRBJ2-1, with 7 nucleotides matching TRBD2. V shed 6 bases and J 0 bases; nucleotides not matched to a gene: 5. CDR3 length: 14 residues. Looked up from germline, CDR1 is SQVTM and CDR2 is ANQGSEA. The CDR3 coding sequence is TGCAGCGTCGGAGCGGGGAGCTCCTACAATGAGCAGTTCTTC. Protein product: CSVGAGSSYNEQFF.

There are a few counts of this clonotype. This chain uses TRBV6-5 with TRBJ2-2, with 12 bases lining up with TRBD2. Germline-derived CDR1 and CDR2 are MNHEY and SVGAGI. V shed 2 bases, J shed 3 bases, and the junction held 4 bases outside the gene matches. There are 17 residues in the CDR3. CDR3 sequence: CASSYASGGVHTGELFF. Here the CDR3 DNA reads TGTGCCAGCAGTTACGCTAGCGGGGGGGTGCACACCGGGGAGCTGTTTTTT.

The CDR3, as DNA: TGCGCCAGCAGCCGGACAGGGTTCACCGGGGAGCTGTTTTTT. Residues: CASSRTGFTGELFF. The chain carries TRBV4-1 and TRBJ2-2; TRBD1 matches at 8 bases. The CDR3 consists of 14 residues. Trimming cost V 4 bases and J 4 bases; bases outside gene matches: 2. Germline V gene lookup returns CDR1 MGHRA and CDR2 YSYEKL.

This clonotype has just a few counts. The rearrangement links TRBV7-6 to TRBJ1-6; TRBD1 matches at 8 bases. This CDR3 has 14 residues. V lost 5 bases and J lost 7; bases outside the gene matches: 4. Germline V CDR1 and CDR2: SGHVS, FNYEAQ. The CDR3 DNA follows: TGTGCCAGCAGCGTCGGACAGGGCAATTCACCCCTCCACTTT. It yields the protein CASSVGQGNSPLHF. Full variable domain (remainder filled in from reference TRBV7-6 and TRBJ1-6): GAGVSQSPRYKVTKRGQDVALRCDPISGHVSLYWYRQALGQGPEFLTYFNYEAQQDKSGLPNDRFSAERPEGSISTLTIQRTEQRDSAMYRCASSVGQGNSPLHFGNGTRLTVT.

DNA for the CDR3: TGTGCCATCAGGTCACATCCCTACGAGCAGTACTTC. Its protein product is CAIRSHPYEQYF. The chain carries TRBV6-5 and TRBJ2-7; no clear D gene. The V end lost 10 bases, the J end lost 2 bases, and 12 bases lay between the germline ends. Germline CDR1 is MNHEY and CDR2 is SVGAGI. CDR3 size: 12 residues.

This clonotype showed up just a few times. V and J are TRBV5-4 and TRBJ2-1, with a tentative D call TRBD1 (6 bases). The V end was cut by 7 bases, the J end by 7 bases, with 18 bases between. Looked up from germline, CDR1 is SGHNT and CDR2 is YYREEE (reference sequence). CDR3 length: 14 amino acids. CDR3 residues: CASFFGPGENEQFF. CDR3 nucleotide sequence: TGTGCCAGCTTTTTCGGCCCAGGGGAGAATGAGCAGTTCTTC.

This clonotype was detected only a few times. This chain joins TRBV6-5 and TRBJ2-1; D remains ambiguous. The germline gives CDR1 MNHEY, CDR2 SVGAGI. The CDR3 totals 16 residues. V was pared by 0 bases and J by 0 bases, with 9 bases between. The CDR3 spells CASSYSELSSYNEQFF. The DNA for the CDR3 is TGTGCCAGCAGTTACTCCGAGCTATCCTCCTACAATGAGCAGTTCTTC.

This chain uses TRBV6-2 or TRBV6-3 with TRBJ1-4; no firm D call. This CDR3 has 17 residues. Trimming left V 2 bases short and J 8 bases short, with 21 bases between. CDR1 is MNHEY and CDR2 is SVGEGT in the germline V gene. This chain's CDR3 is CASSYGPKEPRPEKLFF. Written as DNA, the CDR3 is TGTGCCAGCAGTTACGGGCCGAAGGAGCCCCGTCCAGAAAAACTGTTTTTT.